This entry features one T cell receptor (beta chain) sequence. Its cognate antigen has yet to be identified. The data were taken from a study of cytomegalovirus exposure and HLA in healthy donors (TCRdb year 2017). Context from the whole study: An earlier analysis of some 500 of the donors reported roughly 270 Gb of sequence data and more than 90 million unique TCR beta sequences from about 200 million T cells. Typing coverage varied by locus: 629-630 donors for A, B, C, DRB1 and DQB1; more than 500 for DQA1; about 590 for DPA1; roughly 470 for DPB1. A later genetic analysis took genome-wide SNP genotypes for about three fifths of the roughly 700 donors and used that subset as a discovery cohort. Using immunosequencing, the study profiled T cell repertoires from approximately 700 subjects and related those repertoires to cytomegalovirus serostatus. HLA typing included class I and class II loci at four-digit resolution. Of the 300 to 450 genotyped donors, 70% to 90% were placed in the genetic ancestry cluster associated with self-reported Caucasian donors. A few DR-DQ haplotypes were treated as single units for association and clustering because of strong linkage in the cohort. An earlier analysis of about 620 of the donors applied high-throughput TCR beta sequencing to assess whether each TCR beta V gene segment acted as functional or pseudogenic. About 330 gigabases of sequencing data and roughly 81 million unique TCR sequences made up an early release that covered some 640 HLA-typed donors. All discovery cohort repertoires had been generated using a single sequencing platform. The aim of the study was to test whether cataloging public T cell receptors could identify signatures of past pathogen exposure. A separate validation cohort of 90 to 150 different subjects was used in addition to the 666-subject first cohort. On average, 235,054 unique TCR beta nucleotide sequences were sequenced per donor among some 430 genotyped donors of the cohort, with roughly 18% of those sequences being non-productive. Alongside the repertoire data, information on donor age, sex, ethnicity and CMV serostatus was compiled. The later analysis used no new phenotypic data to find candidate immune exposures, relying instead on TCR beta sequences and their occurrence across donors. A later analysis re-examined previously published TCR beta repertoires from roughly 650 donors and added high-resolution HLA genotyping to investigate patterns of TCR occurrence. To predict cytomegalovirus infection status, the study brought together high-throughput TCR immunosequencing, statistical association of individual TCRs with disease status, and machine learning. Broader findings and caveats from the paper: Some IMGT-functional V segments, including TRBV6-2 and TRBV6-3, could not be distinguished by the 87-base-pair reads and were therefore excluded. In both the original and validation cohorts, the classifier was reported to diagnose cytomegalovirus status with high specificity and sensitivity. Correlated functional status among segregating V segments might reflect linkage disequilibrium, but an unknown experimental factor could not be ruled out. Because counts were too low, 15 or so rarely observed V segments, including chromosome 9 orphons, were excluded from the earlier analysis of 587 of the donors. Across donors, most TCR sequences were observed very rarely, whereas some public TCRs were present in many individuals. HLA typing was unavailable for some donors at each locus, so association tests used only the typed subset. Three of the identified cytomegalovirus-associated TCR beta chains were confirmed in vitro to be specific for cytomegalovirus antigens. When HLA alleles, especially DR and DQ, strongly co-occurred, TCR associations were difficult to assign to individual alleles. Most CMV-associated TCR beta chains appeared to be HLA-restricted in a later analysis, and the HLA associations seemed to be driven largely by CMV exposure. Broadly in line with IMGT annotations, most TCR beta V segments showed up in productive rearrangements about 87% or about 30% of the time in an earlier analysis of under 700 of the donors. In a later analysis, over 15,000 TCR beta sequences were associated with specific HLA alleles at a false discovery rate of 0.05. A further reported finding was that TCR beta sequences accurately predicted the HLA-A and HLA-B alleles for most subjects in the first cohort. For the cohort, immune exposure information was limited to CMV serostatus. According to a later analysis, parvovirus B19, influenza, CMV and Epstein-Barr virus appeared linked to several top co-occurrence clusters. The study gave a list of around 170 TCR beta chains associated with cytomegalovirus. According to a later analysis, TCR association rates differed among HLA loci, with DRB1 alleles showing the most associated TCRs and HLA-C alleles showing the fewest. The sequencing pipeline was judged likely to have produced a cluster of highly shared sequence variants as a technical artifact. The presence/absence analyses assumed that sequencing depth was roughly uniform across donors, and that assumption may not be true. It was suggested by the authors that the approach could potentially be generalized to other disease states and immunological phenotypes. Compared with equally common non-associated chains, HLA-associated TCR beta chains in a later analysis were more clonally expanded and had lower generation probabilities. This cohort had only TCR beta chains sequenced, and the lack of alpha or paired-chain data limited which features could be detected. A later genetic analysis reported fewer N-insertions in productive TCRs among donors in an Asian-associated ancestry cluster than the roughly 700-donor mean. In a later genetic analysis, a missense DCLRE1C variant was associated with V-gene and J-gene trimming of TCR beta chains, and the association was replicated in an independent cohort.

Taken from cysteine to phenylalanine, the CDR3 has 15 residues. The CDR3 DNA has 45 bases and is translated from base 1. From V the trimming removes 5 bases and from J it removes 5 bases, while the gene matches leave 9 bases of the junction unaccounted for. The germline V gene sets CDR1 to KGHSH and CDR2 to LQKENI. The cohort consisted of 600 or so healthy bone marrow donors. At the time of sampling, all cohort members were nominally healthy, though unrecorded immune exposures were likely present. The donor tested CMV seronegative and was one of the 352 seronegative cohort members. A peripheral blood sample was provided by each donor, and peripheral blood mononuclear cells were used for TCR beta sequencing. The Qiagen DNeasy Blood Extraction Kit was used to extract genomic DNA from the blood cell samples. The library was produced with the immunoSEQ multiplex PCR assay. The multiplex PCR relied on a mix of 60 forward primers for TCR Vbeta segments and 13 reverse primers for TCR Jbeta segments. A multiplex PCR assay on genomic DNA amplified the CDR3 region of rearranged TCR beta genes. On the Illumina HiSeq System, the amplified TCR beta libraries were sequenced as 87-base-pair reads. The original methods were these. A later analysis counted approximately 84 million unique TCR beta chains across the 666 repertoires, and approximately 11 million of these chains were shared by at least two donors. Raw reads were error-corrected and collapsed into unique sequences with a nearest-neighbor algorithm that merged closely related sequences to remove PCR and sequencing errors. Alignment of CDR3 sequences to IMGT reference sequences was used to assign V, D and J gene segments. For a sequence to be retained, at least a six-nucleotide match to both a V gene segment and a J gene segment was required. A rearrangement counted as productive if the CDR3 had no stop codons and remained in frame with V and J, and every other rearrangement counted as non-productive. Following IMGT convention, CDR3 was defined as the stretch from the second conserved V-encoded cysteine up to the conserved J-encoded phenylalanine. Sequences without an unambiguous match to a single V gene segment were excluded from the earlier analysis of 587 of the donors. An earlier analysis of about 590 of the donors classified V segments as functional when productive rearrangements were above 56.7% and as segregating when the standard deviation between donors was above 5%. To diagnose cytomegalovirus status from the catalog of TCR beta chain sequences, a statistical classification framework was built. V and J gene assignment, in a later analysis, came from comparing TCR nucleotide sequences with IMGT/GENE-DB human TR gene sequences. Using the TCRdist pipeline, a later analysis assigned CDR3 sequences along with most-parsimonious VDJ recombination scenarios. In a later analysis, each TCR beta chain was defined by its CDR3 amino acid sequence together with its V-gene family, and reads lacking a unique V-gene family were excluded. As a way to deal with suspected cross-contamination and a sequencing artifact, a later analysis dropped 450 to 700 nucleotide sequences that were highly shared and had low generation probability. A later analysis calculated a clonal expansion index for each public chain from normalized within-repertoire ranks of inferred template counts. A later analysis computed generation probabilities with a VDJ recombination model fitted to out-of-frame rearrangements, and checked the results against IGoR. In a later analysis, hypergeometric tests were used to score TCR-TCR, TCR-HLA and TCR-CMV co-occurrence, with a repertoire-size bias correction applied to TCR pairs. False discovery rates were estimated in a later analysis by permuting HLA or CMV assignments 20 times. A later analysis grouped co-occurring TCRs with DBSCAN, adding TCRdist sequence similarity when clustering within HLA-allele-positive subsets. For co-occurrence clustering, repertoires with fewer than 30,000 or more than 120,000 public chains were excluded, along with roughly 5 repertoires with anomalous nucleotide sharing. What TCRdb holds here is the immuneACCESS table cut down to in-frame rearrangements. Part of the clones is not present; checked against another copy, under half of the missing clones reflect an unresolved V gene, and the others are unexplained. For V, J and clone size, that table is used; D and trimming come from the DNA. The sample's own table lists tens of thousands of clones. The ten top clones hold about 2.3% of the sample.

The chain employs TRBV18 and TRBJ1-2; 9 junctional bases match TRBD1. The source of this sequence is a female donor in good health and CMV-seronegative. The sequenced material came from PBMCs. The CDR3 region reads CASSTREGTGYGYTF. Read as DNA, the sequence is TGTGCCAGCTCAACCCGTGAAGGGACAGGGTATGGCTACACCTTC.